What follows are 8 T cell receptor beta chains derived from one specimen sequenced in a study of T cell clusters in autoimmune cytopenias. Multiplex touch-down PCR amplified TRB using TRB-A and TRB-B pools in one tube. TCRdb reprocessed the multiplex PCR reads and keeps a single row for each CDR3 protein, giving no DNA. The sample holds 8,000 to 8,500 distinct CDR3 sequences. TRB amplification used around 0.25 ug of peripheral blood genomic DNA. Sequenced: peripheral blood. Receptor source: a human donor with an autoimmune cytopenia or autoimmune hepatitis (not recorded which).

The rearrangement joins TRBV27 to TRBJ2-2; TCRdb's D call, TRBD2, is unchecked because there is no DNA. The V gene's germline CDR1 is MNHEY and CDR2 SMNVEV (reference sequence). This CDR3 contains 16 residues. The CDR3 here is CASSALAGLNTGELFF.

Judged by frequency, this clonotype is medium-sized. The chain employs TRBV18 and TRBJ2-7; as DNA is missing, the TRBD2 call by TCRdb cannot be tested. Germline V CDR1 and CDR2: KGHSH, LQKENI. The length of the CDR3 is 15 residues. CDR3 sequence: CASSPGLQGNYEQYF.

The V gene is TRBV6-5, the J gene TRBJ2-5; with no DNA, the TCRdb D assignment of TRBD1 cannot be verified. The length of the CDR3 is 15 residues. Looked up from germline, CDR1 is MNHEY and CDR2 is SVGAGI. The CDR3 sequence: CASFRTQGPGGTQYF.

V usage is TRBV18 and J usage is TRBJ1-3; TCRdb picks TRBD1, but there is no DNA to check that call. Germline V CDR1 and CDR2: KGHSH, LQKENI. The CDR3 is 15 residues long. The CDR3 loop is CASSPLRDTGNTIYF.

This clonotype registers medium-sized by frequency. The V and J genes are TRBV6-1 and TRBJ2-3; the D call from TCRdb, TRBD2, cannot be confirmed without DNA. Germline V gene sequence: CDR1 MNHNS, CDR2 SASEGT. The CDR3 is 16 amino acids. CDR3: CASSDGAGEGTDTQYF.

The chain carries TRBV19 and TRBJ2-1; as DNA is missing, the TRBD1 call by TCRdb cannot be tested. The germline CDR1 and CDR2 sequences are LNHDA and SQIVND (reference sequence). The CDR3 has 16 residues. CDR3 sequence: CASSIRWRGSYNEQFF.

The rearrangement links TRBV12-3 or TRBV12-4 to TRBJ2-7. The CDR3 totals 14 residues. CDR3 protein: CASGIAGGPYEQYF.

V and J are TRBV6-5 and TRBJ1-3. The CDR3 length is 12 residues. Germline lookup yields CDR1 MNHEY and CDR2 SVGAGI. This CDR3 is CASSYWGGTIYF.